These T cell receptor beta chains were read from a single sample in a study of cytomegalovirus exposure and HLA in healthy donors. Sequencing was performed with immunoSEQ multiplex PCR; in TCRdb, only in-frame clones are kept and a portion is missing. The sample includes fewer than 70,000 clones, over 75% of them seen just once. The material sequenced was PBMCs. These receptors were obtained from a young man in good health and CMV-seronegative. The CDR3 runs from the conserved cysteine through the conserved F or W. The D gene is left open where the match is weak. Expanded clones are given a class, and other clones once, few, many or no size at all.

V,D,J,size,DNA,CDR3
TRBV4-2,TRBD2,TRBJ2-7,-,TGTGCCAGCAGCCAAGATCCCCTAGCGGAGGAGTCGGTTGGCTCCTACGAGCAGTACTTC,CASSQDPLAEESVGSYEQYF
TRBV11-2,-,TRBJ2-2,-,TGTGCCAGCACCGTTGGGGCCACCGGGGAGCTGTTTTTT,CASTVGATGELFF
TRBV5-4,TRBD1,TRBJ2-6,-,TGTGCCAGCAGCCTGGGACAGGCCACCTCTGGGGCCAACGTCCTGACTTTC,CASSLGQATSGANVLTF
TRBV30,-,TRBJ2-7,-,TGTGCCTGGCACCTGCGGAGCGAGCAGTACTTC,CAWHLRSEQYF
TRBV14,TRBD2,TRBJ2-3,once,TGTGCCAGCAGCCAAGATAGTTTGGGAGGGGCCGAAAGGTCGTATTTT,CASSQDSLGGAERSYF
TRBV25-1,-,TRBJ2-7,-,TGTGCCAGCCAAGCTTTCTCCTCCTACGAGCAGTACTTC,CASQAFSSYEQYF
TRBV19,TRBD1,TRBJ2-5,-,TGTGCCAGTAGTACAGGGGGTACGGTTTTGAAGACCCAGTACTTC,CASSTGGTVLKTQYF
TRBV28,TRBD1,TRBJ1-2,-,TGTGCCAGCAGTGGATGGGGCAGGGGGCGCGGCGGCTACACCTTC,CASSGWGRGRGGYTF
TRBV2,-,TRBJ2-4,-,TGTGCCACCCAGGGTTTATCGGACATTCAGTACTTC,CATQGLSDIQYF
TRBV11-2,-,TRBJ2-7,-,TGTGCCAGCAGCTTAGCGGACGGGGGAACCTACGAGCAGTACTTC,CASSLADGGTYEQYF
TRBV10-3,TRBD2,TRBJ2-3,-,TGTGCCATCAGTGAGTCGTCGTTAGCGGGAACACGTGGAGATACGCAGTATTTT,CAISESSLAGTRGDTQYF
TRBV5-1,TRBD2,TRBJ2-1,-,TGCGCCAGCAGCCGTTTAGCGGGAGGGCTCCGGGATGAGCAGTTCTTC,CASSRLAGGLRDEQFF
TRBV5-1,-,TRBJ1-1,-,TGCGCCAGCAATGTTGCAGGGGAAAACACTGAAGCTTTCTTT,CASNVAGENTEAFF
TRBV5-1,-,TRBJ2-1,-,TGCGCCAGCAAACAGGGCCTACGAGAACCCTACAATGAGCAGTTCTTC,CASKQGLREPYNEQFF
TRBV9,TRBD1,TRBJ1-1,-,TGTGCCAGCAGCGTAGGGGACAGGATTATACCTGAAGCTTTCTTT,CASSVGDRIIPEAFF
TRBV5-6,-,TRBJ2-7,-,TGTGCCAGCAGCCCGAAATCGGGACATAACGAGCAGTACTTC,CASSPKSGHNEQYF
TRBV6-1,-,TRBJ2-5,-,TGTGCCAGCTCCCCAGAAGACAGTCAAGAGACCCAGTACTTC,CASSPEDSQETQYF
TRBV5-8,TRBD2,TRBJ2-5,-,TGTGCCAGCAGCGGCGGAACGGGACTAGCGATCATAGAGACCCAGTACTTC,CASSGGTGLAIIETQYF
TRBV29-1,-,TRBJ2-7,once,TGCAGCGTTGAAAACAGGGCGGCCTACGAGCAGTACTTC,CSVENRAAYEQYF
TRBV5-6,-,TRBJ1-2,-,TGTGCCAGCAGCCCGTGGGAGGCTTATGGCTACACCTTC,CASSPWEAYGYTF
TRBV18,TRBD1,TRBJ1-3,-,TGTGCCAGCTTAACAGGGGTTGGAAACACCATATATTTT,CASLTGVGNTIYF
TRBV11-2,TRBD1,TRBJ1-1,-,TGTGCCAGCAGCCCACGGGACAGAAATTCGAACACTGAAGCTTTCTTT,CASSPRDRNSNTEAFF
TRBV7-2,TRBD2,TRBJ2-1,once,TGTGCCAGCAGCTTAGCGGCCTCGTCGGCGGGAGTGGCCTACAATGAGCAGTTCTTC,CASSLAASSAGVAYNEQFF
TRBV13,-,TRBJ1-1,-,TGTGCCAGCAGCTTACGGGTGAACACTGAAGCTTTCTTT,CASSLRVNTEAFF
TRBV7-6,TRBD2,TRBJ2-5,-,TGTGCCAGCAGCTTAAGTAGCGGGAGTTACGGAGAGACCCAGTACTTC,CASSLSSGSYGETQYF
TRBV15,TRBD1,TRBJ1-1,-,TGTGCCACCAGCAGTCCTAGCAGGGGGCAGGTAGCTTTCTTT,CATSSPSRGQVAFF
TRBV6-5,-,TRBJ2-1,-,TGTGCCAGCAGTTTAAGGGGGAAAAGGGGTAAGCAGTTCTTC,CASSLRGKRGKQFF
TRBV5-6,-,TRBJ1-2,-,TGTGCCAGCAGCTTGCTCTCCTATGGCTACACCTTC,CASSLLSYGYTF
TRBV6-5,-,TRBJ1-2,once,TGTGCCAGCAGTTACTCGAGCGGTTGGGGCTACACCTTC,CASSYSSGWGYTF
TRBV11-2,-,TRBJ1-1,-,TGTGCCAGCAGCCGCTTATCAGGGGCCGGGAACACTGAAGCTTTCTTT,CASSRLSGAGNTEAFF
TRBV9,-,TRBJ1-2,-,TGTGCCAGCAGCGGCACAGGGAACTATGGCTACACCTTC,CASSGTGNYGYTF
TRBV9,TRBD1,TRBJ1-2,-,TGTGCCAGCAGCACCCCGACAGGGTATGGTGGCTACACCTTC,CASSTPTGYGGYTF
TRBV7-9,-,TRBJ1-5,-,TGTGCCAGCAGCCACGGACAGAATAATCAGCCCCAGCATTTT,CASSHGQNNQPQHF
TRBV5-8,TRBD1,TRBJ1-1,-,TGTGCCAGCAGGGTAACAGGGGGCACTGAAGCTTTCTTT,CASRVTGGTEAFF
TRBV19,TRBD2,TRBJ2-3,-,TGTGCCAGTAGTAGCACACCTAGCGGGAGGGCCAGGAGGACAGATACGCAGTATTTT,CASSSTPSGRARRTDTQYF
TRBV15,-,TRBJ2-1,-,TGTGCCACCAGCAGACGTCGGTCGGGAGACTACAATGAGCAGTTCTTC,CATSRRRSGDYNEQFF
TRBV5-6,-,TRBJ2-7,-,TGTGCCAGCAGTTACAGGGCTTACGAGCAGTACTTC,CASSYRAYEQYF
TRBV29-1,TRBD2,TRBJ2-1,-,TGCAGCGTTGAGACTAGCAGTAATGAGCAGTTCTTC,CSVETSSNEQFF
TRBV28,-,TRBJ1-2,-,TGTGCCAGCAGTTTGGACAAAAACTATGGCTACACCTTC,CASSLDKNYGYTF
TRBV7-3,-,TRBJ2-2,once,TGTGCCAGCAGCTCCTCTGGGGGGAGTGGCACCGGGGAGCTGTTTTTT,CASSSSGGSGTGELFF
TRBV2,TRBD1,TRBJ2-5,-,TGTGCCAGCAGTGAAGACAGGGGTGAGACCCAGTACTTC,CASSEDRGETQYF
TRBV30,-,TRBJ2-7,-,TGTGCCTGGGGGCCAGACTCCTACGAGCAGTACTTC,CAWGPDSYEQYF
TRBV6-1,TRBD1,TRBJ1-1,-,TGTGCCAGCACCCAGGGGGCGACTGCTGAAGCTTTCTTT,CASTQGATAEAFF
TRBV4-1,-,TRBJ2-2,-,TGCGCCAGCAGCCAAGAGTGGGCAGCATCCACCGGGGAGCTGTTTTTT,CASSQEWAASTGELFF
TRBV29-1,TRBD1,TRBJ2-7,-,TGCAGCGTTAGGGGACAGACCTACGAGCAGTACTTC,CSVRGQTYEQYF
TRBV10-2,-,TRBJ1-5,-,TGCGCCAGCAGTGATCCCCCGACGGGGCCCCAGCATTTT,CASSDPPTGPQHF
TRBV11-2,-,TRBJ2-5,once,TGTGCCAGCAGCCGGACTGCGGACGGGACCCAGTACTTC,CASSRTADGTQYF
TRBV6-5,TRBD1,TRBJ2-1,-,TGTGCCAGCAGTTACTCCGGGACAGATATATACAATGAGCAGTTCTTC,CASSYSGTDIYNEQFF